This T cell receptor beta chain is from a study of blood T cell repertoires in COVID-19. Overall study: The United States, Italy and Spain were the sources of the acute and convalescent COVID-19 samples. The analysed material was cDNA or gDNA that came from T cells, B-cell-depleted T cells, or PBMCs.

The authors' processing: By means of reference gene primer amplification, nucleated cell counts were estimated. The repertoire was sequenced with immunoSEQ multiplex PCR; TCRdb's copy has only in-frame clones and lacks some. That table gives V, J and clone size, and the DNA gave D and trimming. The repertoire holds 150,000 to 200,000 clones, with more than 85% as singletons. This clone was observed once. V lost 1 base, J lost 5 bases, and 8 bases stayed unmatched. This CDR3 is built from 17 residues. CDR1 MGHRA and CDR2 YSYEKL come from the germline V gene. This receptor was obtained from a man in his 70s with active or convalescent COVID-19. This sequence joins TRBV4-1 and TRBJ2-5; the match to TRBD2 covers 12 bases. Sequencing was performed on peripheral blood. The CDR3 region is CASSQGPSGGVGETQYF. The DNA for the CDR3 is TGCGCCAGCAGCCAAGGCCCTAGCGGGGGGGTGGGTGAGACCCAGTACTTC.